These 2 T cell receptor beta chains share one sample of origin, sequenced in a study of cytomegalovirus exposure and HLA in healthy donors (dated by TCRdb to the late 2010s). Library preparation was by the immunoSEQ multiplex PCR assay. For the multiplex PCR, a mixture combining 60 forward primers for TCR Vbeta segments and 13 reverse primers for TCR Jbeta segments was used. TCRdb mirrors the immuneACCESS table, restricted to in-frame sequences. Some clones are absent from its copies; in checked studies, under half trace to an unresolved V gene, and the reason for the others is unknown. Within this sample are around 160,000 clones, with nearly 80% of them counted one time only. Over 12% of the sample is in the top ten clones. The sample taken for sequencing was PBMCs. The receptor set was obtained from a man in his fifties in good health and CMV-seropositive.

The chain carries TRBV4-1 and TRBJ2-5, with TRBD1 matching over 7 bases. The end of the DNA aligns better with TRBJ2-7, so the J call may be wrong. This CDR3 spans 15 amino acids. CDR1 and CDR2 from the germline V gene are MGHRA and YSYEKL. The CDR3 spells CASSQGRDSPYEQYF. For the CDR3, the DNA is TGCGCCAGCAGCCAGGGCCGGGACAGTCCCTACGAGCAGTACTTC.

The genes are TRBV28 and TRBJ2-2; no clear D gene. The CDR3 runs 14 residues. The germline V gene has CDR1 MDHEN and CDR2 SYDVKM. The ends were cut back, 2 bases at V and 4 bases at J, with 8 bases in the middle. DNA of the CDR3: TGTGCCAGCAGTTTAATTTCAGGCACCGGGGAGCTGTTTTTT. Its protein is CASSLISGTGELFF.